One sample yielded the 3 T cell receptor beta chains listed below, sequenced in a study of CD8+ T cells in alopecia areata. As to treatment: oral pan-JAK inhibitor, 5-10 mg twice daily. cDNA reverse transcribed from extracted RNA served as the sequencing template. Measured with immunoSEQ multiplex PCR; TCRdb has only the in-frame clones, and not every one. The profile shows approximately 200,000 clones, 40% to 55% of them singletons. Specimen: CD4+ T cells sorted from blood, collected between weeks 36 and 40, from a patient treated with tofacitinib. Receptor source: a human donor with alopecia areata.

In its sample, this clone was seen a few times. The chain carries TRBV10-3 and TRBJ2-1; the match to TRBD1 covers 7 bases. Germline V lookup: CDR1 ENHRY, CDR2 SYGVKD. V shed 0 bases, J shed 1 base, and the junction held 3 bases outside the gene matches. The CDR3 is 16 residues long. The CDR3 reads CAISESRGRSYNEQFF. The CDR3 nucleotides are TGTGCCATCAGTGAGTCGAGGGGGCGATCCTACAATGAGCAGTTCTTC.

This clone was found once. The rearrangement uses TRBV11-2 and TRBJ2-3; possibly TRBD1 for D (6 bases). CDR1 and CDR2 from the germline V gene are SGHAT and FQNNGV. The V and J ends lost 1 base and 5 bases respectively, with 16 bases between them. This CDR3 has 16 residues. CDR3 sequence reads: CASSLGDIWGGDTQYF. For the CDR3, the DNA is TGTGCCAGCAGCTTAGGGGACATCTGGGGCGGAGATACGCAGTATTTT.

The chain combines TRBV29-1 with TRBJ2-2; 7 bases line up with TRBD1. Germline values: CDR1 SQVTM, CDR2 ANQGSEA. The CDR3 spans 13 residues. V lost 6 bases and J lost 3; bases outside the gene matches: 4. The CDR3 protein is CSVRTGDTGELFF. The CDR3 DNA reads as TGCAGCGTCCGGACAGGAGACACCGGGGAGCTGTTTTTT.